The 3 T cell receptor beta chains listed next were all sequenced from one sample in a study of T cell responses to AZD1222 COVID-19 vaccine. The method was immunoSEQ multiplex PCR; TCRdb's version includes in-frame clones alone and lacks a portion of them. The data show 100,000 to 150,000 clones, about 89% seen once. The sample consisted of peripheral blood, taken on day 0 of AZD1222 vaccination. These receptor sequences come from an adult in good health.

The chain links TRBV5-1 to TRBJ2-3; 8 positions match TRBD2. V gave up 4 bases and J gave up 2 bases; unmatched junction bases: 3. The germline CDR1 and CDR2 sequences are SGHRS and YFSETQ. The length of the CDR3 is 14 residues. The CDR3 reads CASSPGGFTDTQYF. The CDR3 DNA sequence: TGCGCCAGCAGCCCGGGGGGGTTCACAGATACGCAGTATTTT.

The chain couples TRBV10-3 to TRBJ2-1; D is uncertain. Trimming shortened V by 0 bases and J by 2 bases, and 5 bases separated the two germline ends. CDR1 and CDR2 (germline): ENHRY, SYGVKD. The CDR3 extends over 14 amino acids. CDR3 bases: TGTGCCATCAGTGAGTCTGCGGCCTACAATGAGCAGTTCTTC. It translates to CAISESAAYNEQFF.

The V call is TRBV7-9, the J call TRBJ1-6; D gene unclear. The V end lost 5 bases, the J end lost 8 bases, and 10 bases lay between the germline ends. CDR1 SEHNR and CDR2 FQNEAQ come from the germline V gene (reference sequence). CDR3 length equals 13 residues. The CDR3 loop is CASSPLQHSPLHF. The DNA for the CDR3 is TGTGCCAGCAGCCCTTTACAGCATTCACCCCTCCACTTT.